These 28 T cell receptor beta chains share one sample of origin, sequenced in a study of PD-L1 blockade in urothelial cancer. Method: immunoSEQ multiplex PCR; TCRdb's copy keeps in-frame clones and lacks some. The data show around 120,000 clones, with 85% to 90% seen just once and around 1.7% held by the top ten. Time point noted: peripheral blood 6 weeks after treatment start. The material sequenced was PBMCs, taken around atezolizumab (anti-PD-L1) treatment. The receptors were sampled from a man in his sixties with urothelial cancer.

This clone has just one count. V is TRBV18 and J is TRBJ2-2; possible D gene TRBD2, 5 bases. CDR1 is KGHSH and CDR2 is LQKENI in the germline V gene. V shed 3 bases and J shed 4 bases, with 15 bases lying between them. The CDR3 totals 16 residues. The CDR3 here is CASSPRGSHGTGELFF. The CDR3 DNA is TGTGCCAGCTCACCCCGGGGAAGTCATGGCACCGGGGAGCTGTTTTTT.

This chain links TRBV2 with TRBJ2-1; the match to TRBD2 covers 7 bases. The CDR3 is 15 amino acids. Germline V gene sequence: CDR1 SNHLY, CDR2 FYNNEI. V lost 0 bases, J lost 9 bases, and 8 bases stayed unmatched. In nucleotides, the CDR3 is TGTGCCAGCAGTGAAGCGCGGGGGAGAGCTTCTGAGCAGTTCTTC. Translating gives CASSEARGRASEQFF.

V usage is TRBV9 and J usage is TRBJ2-7, with 8 bases matching TRBD2. Losses at the gene ends were 0 bases for V and 4 bases for J; bases not matched to a gene: 6. The CDR3 sequence is 15 residues long. Germline V CDR1 and CDR2: SGDLS, YYNGEE. The chain's CDR3 is CASSVGGGGGYEQYF. The CDR3 DNA reads TGTGCCAGCAGCGTAGGAGGAGGCGGGGGGTACGAGCAGTACTTC.

The genes are TRBV4-1 and TRBJ2-1, with D possibly TRBD1 on 5 matching bases. CDR1 MGHRA and CDR2 YSYEKL come from the germline V gene. V was trimmed by 0 bases and J by 16 bases, leaving 16 bases between them. This CDR3 is 13 amino acids long. CDR3 in amino acids: CASSQDLPGPCFF. CDR3 DNA: TGCGCCAGCAGCCAAGATCTCCCAGGGCCATGCTTCTTC.

This clone was detected a few times. The chain joins TRBV5-1 to TRBJ2-6, with D perhaps TRBD1 (5 bases). This CDR3 has 20 amino acids. Trimming removed 0 bases at V and 0 bases at J, with 19 bases between. CDR1 is SGHRS, CDR2 YFSETQ, per germline. The CDR3 DNA reads TGCGCCAGCAGCTTGGACGGGTGGGGCCAGGGCCGCTCTGGGGCCAACGTCCTGACTTTC. Translation: CASSLDGWGQGRSGANVLTF.

This clone turned up a few times. This sequence joins TRBV28 and TRBJ2-2; tentatively, D is TRBD2 (6 bases). Deletions cut 2 bases from V and 5 bases from J, with 12 bases between. The CDR3 has 15 amino acids. The germline gives CDR1 MDHEN, CDR2 SYDVKM. This chain's CDR3 is CASSLKYRGTGELFF. CDR3 coding DNA: TGTGCCAGCAGTTTAAAGTATCGGGGGACCGGGGAGCTGTTTTTT. Complete variable domain (other parts from reference TRBV28 and TRBJ2-2): DVKVTQSSRYLVKRTGEKVFLECVQDMDHENMFWYRQDPGLGLRLIYFSYDVKMKEKGDIPEGYSVSREKKERFSLILESASTNQTSMYLCASSLKYRGTGELFFGEGSRLTVL.

This chain joins TRBV18 and TRBJ1-2, with 9 bases aligning to TRBD1. This CDR3 contains 15 residues. Germline-derived CDR1 and CDR2 are KGHSH and LQKENI. Trimming removed 3 bases from V and 8 bases from J; junction bases left unmatched: 10. Written as DNA, the CDR3 is TGTGCCAGCTCACCTCAAAAGGGACAGGGAAGCGGCTACACCTTC. This encodes CASSPQKGQGSGYTF.

On this clone itself: Compared with germline, one end of the junction differs, possibly owing to a read error. V and J are TRBV12-5 and TRBJ2-1; perhaps TRBD1 as D (6 bases). Germline V gene sequence: CDR1 LGHNT, CDR2 FRNRAP. The CDR3 contains 12 residues. CDR3 in amino acids: CASGSDSGQVVF. The CDR3 DNA follows: TGTGCTAGTGGTTCTGACTCGGGACAAGTGGTCTTC.

This clone was seen more than once but under ten times. V gene TRBV27 combines with J gene TRBJ1-1, with TRBD1 matching 8 bases. Per the germline V gene, CDR1 is MNHEY and CDR2 is SMNVEV (reference sequence). This CDR3 has 16 amino acids. V shed 5 bases and J 4 bases; nucleotides not matched to a gene: 12. CDR3 amino acids: CASSLWTGTIGTEAFF. Written as DNA, the CDR3 is TGTGCCAGCAGTCTGTGGACAGGGACTATTGGCACTGAAGCTTTCTTT.

The rearrangement uses TRBV5-6 and TRBJ1-5; no clear D gene. Germline V gene data show CDR1 as SGHDT and CDR2 as YYEEEE. V lost 3 bases, J lost 4 bases, and 14 bases lay in between. The CDR3 sequence is 15 residues long. The CDR3 spells CASSSTRHQNQPQHF. The CDR3 bases are TGTGCCAGCAGCTCCACGCGACACCAAAATCAGCCCCAGCATTTT.

V usage is TRBV6-1 and J usage is TRBJ1-2; D is ambiguous. V lost 3 bases and J 7 bases, leaving 12 bases between the germline ends. The length of the CDR3 is 13 residues. Germline CDR1 is MNHNS and CDR2 is SASEGT. CDR3: CASSERRRSGYTF. CDR3 sequence (DNA): TGTGCCAGCAGTGAGCGGAGACGGAGTGGCTACACCTTC.

The chain links TRBV7-3 to TRBJ1-1; TRBD1 aligns across 7 bases. The CDR3 covers 14 residues. The trim removed 5 bases at V and 3 bases at J, leaving 6 bases unmatched. Per the germline V gene, CDR1 is SGHTA and CDR2 is FQGTGA. The CDR3 protein is CASSPQGTDTEAFF. The CDR3 DNA follows: TGTGCCAGCAGCCCCCAAGGGACAGACACTGAAGCTTTCTTT.

Worth noting for this clone: At one end the junction does not follow the germline gene, possibly because of a read error. The chain combines TRBV7-8 with TRBJ2-7; TRBD2 matches at 12 bases. The CDR3 loop spans 17 amino acids. Looked up from germline, CDR1 is SGHVS and CDR2 is FQNEAQ. The CDR3: CVSSSGLAGPLSYEQYF. DNA for the CDR3: TGTGTCAGCAGCTCGGGACTAGCGGGCCCACTTTCCTACGAGCAGTACTTC.

The chain links TRBV5-1 to TRBJ1-6; 12 positions agree with TRBD1. Trimming at V came to 4 bases and at J to 9 bases, leaving 2 bases not matched to a gene. The CDR3 contains 14 residues. Germline V lookup: CDR1 SGHRS, CDR2 YFSETQ. The CDR3 DNA is TGCGCCAGCAGCCCGGGACAGGGGGCTTCACCCCTCCACTTT. Translated, it gives CASSPGQGASPLHF. Drawing the rest from reference TRBV5-1 and TRBJ1-6, the complete variable domain is KAGVTQTPRYLIKTRGQQVTLSCSPISGHRSVSWYQQTPGQGLQFLFEYFSETQRNKGNFPGRFSGRQFSNSRSEMNVSTLELGDSALYLCASSPGQGASPLHFGNGTRLTVT.

This sequence joins TRBV28 and TRBJ1-2; 8 bases align to TRBD1. The trim removed 3 bases at V and 8 bases at J, leaving 8 bases unmatched. CDR3 length: 14 residues. From germline, CDR1 is MDHEN and CDR2 SYDVKM. CDR3 protein: CASSLRQGAGGYTF. The CDR3 DNA reads as TGTGCCAGCAGTTTGAGGCAGGGGGCCGGAGGCTACACCTTC.

The gene calls are TRBV4-1 and TRBJ2-3; a weak D match, TRBD1 (6 bases). Germline loops: CDR1 MGHRA, CDR2 YSYEKL. The CDR3 has 15 residues. The germline V and J ends were trimmed by 0 bases and 2 bases, with 9 bases remaining between them. For the CDR3, the DNA is TGCGCCAGCAGCCAAGACGACAGGCCCACAGATACGCAGTATTTT. It specifies CASSQDDRPTDTQYF.

The rearrangement uses TRBV28 and TRBJ1-2; TRBD1 aligns across 10 bases. CDR1 is MDHEN, CDR2 SYDVKM, per germline. The length of the CDR3 is 13 residues. V lost 5 bases to trimming and J lost 8 bases; unmatched junction nucleotides: 5. The CDR3 region has the DNA TGTGCCAGCAGTCCAGGGACAGGGGAAGGCTACACCTTC. Its protein product is CASSPGTGEGYTF.

The DNA for the CDR3 is TGTGCCAGCAGTTCAACCCGAAGCGGGGGGGGAAACACCGGGGAGCTGTTTTTT. Amino acids: CASSSTRSGGGNTGELFF. The genes are TRBV28 and TRBJ2-2; 10 nucleotides agree with TRBD2. J lost 2 bases, V lost 4 bases, and 10 bases had no gene match. This CDR3 contains 18 residues. Germline assignment: CDR1 MDHEN and CDR2 SYDVKM.

J is TRBJ2-7 and V is TRBV9; 7 bases are shared with TRBD2. The CDR3 loop spans 15 amino acids. Germline assignment: CDR1 SGDLS and CDR2 YYNGEE. Trimming removed 7 bases from V and 3 bases from J; junction bases left unmatched: 13. The CDR3 DNA reads TGTGCCAGCTCCTTAGCCGGGGGAGGGGACTACGAGCAGTACTTC. Protein: CASSLAGGGDYEQYF.

V and J are TRBV7-2 and TRBJ2-3, with D perhaps matching TRBD2 (6 bases). The CDR3 consists of 14 residues. Per the germline V gene, CDR1 is SGHTA and CDR2 is FQGNSA. V was pared by 1 base and J by 9 bases, with 14 bases between. The CDR3 coding sequence is TGTGCCAGCAGCTTAGAGTTCGGTGGGGGGACGCAGTATTTT. Its protein is CASSLEFGGGTQYF.

The V call is TRBV13, the J call TRBJ2-6, with 11 nucleotides matching TRBD1. The germline CDR1 and CDR2 sequences are PRHDT and FYEKMQ (reference sequence). The junction had 4 bases not matched to a gene; V was cut back by 6 bases and J by 3 bases. This CDR3 has 16 residues. Here the CDR3 reads CASRGQGVLGANVLTF. The CDR3 DNA reads TGTGCCAGCAGGGGACAGGGGGTACTTGGGGCCAACGTCCTGACTTTC.

This chain joins TRBV28 and TRBJ2-7; D not resolved. Germline values: CDR1 MDHEN, CDR2 SYDVKM. This CDR3 spans 12 amino acids. V lost 2 bases, J lost 4 bases, and 6 bases lay in between. Written as DNA, the CDR3 is TGTGCCAGCAGTTTAAACAGATACGAGCAGTACTTC. This encodes CASSLNRYEQYF.

This chain uses TRBV4-3 with TRBJ1-2; D possibly corresponds to TRBD1 (6 bases). Germline V gives CDR1 LGHNA, CDR2 YSLEER. V lost 0 bases, J lost 3 bases, and 11 bases lay in between. The CDR3 length is 15 residues. CDR3 region: CASSQDRAGDYGYTF. DNA for the CDR3: TGCGCCAGCAGCCAAGATCGAGCAGGGGACTATGGCTACACCTTC.

The chain combines TRBV6-5 with TRBJ1-1; possibly TRBD1 for D (5 bases). The germline V gene encodes CDR1 MNHEY and CDR2 SVGAGI. V was cut by 2 bases and J by 7 bases, with 14 bases left in between. CDR3 length equals 14 residues. For the CDR3, the DNA is TGTGCCAGCAGTTACAGGGGCCTAGGTAATGAAGCTTTCTTT. It specifies CASSYRGLGNEAFF.

Only one count was recorded for this clone. The genes are TRBV18 and TRBJ2-5; D is unresolved. This CDR3 has 13 amino acids. Trimming removed 0 bases at V and 9 bases at J, with 11 bases between. The germline gives CDR1 KGHSH, CDR2 LQKENI. The CDR3 is CASSPPDPAAQYF. CDR3 nucleotide sequence: TGTGCCAGCTCACCACCTGACCCCGCGGCCCAGTACTTC.

This clone has just one count. The CDR3 protein is CASSDRGGEQFF. In DNA form, the CDR3 reads TGTGCCAGCAGTGATAGAGGGGGTGAGCAGTTCTTC. The chain is built from TRBV2 and TRBJ2-1, with D tentatively TRBD1 (6 bases). Looked up from germline, CDR1 is SNHLY and CDR2 is FYNNEI. Trimming left V 3 bases short and J 9 bases short, with 9 bases between. The CDR3 spans 12 residues.

This chain links TRBV27 with TRBJ1-1, with 10 bases identical to TRBD1. V dropped 3 bases and J dropped 4; count of bases not matched to a gene: 2. Germline lookup yields CDR1 MNHEY and CDR2 SMNVEV (reference sequence). The CDR3 length is 14 residues. CDR3 protein: CASSFGTGVTEAFF. CDR3 DNA: TGTGCCAGCAGTTTTGGGACAGGGGTCACTGAAGCTTTCTTT.

The sample holds one count of this clone. V and J are TRBV5-6 and TRBJ2-4; possible D gene TRBD2, 5 bases. The germline V and J ends were trimmed by 10 bases and 0 bases, with 20 bases remaining between them. The germline V gene has CDR1 SGHDT and CDR2 YYEEEE. There are 16 residues in the CDR3. The CDR3 DNA sequence: TGTGCCTCTGCTTCTTTGGACTCCCTAGCCAAAAACATTCAGTACTTC. Protein sequence: CASASLDSLAKNIQYF.